This is a list of T cell receptor beta chains from one sample in a study of blood T cell repertoires in COVID-19. Libraries were prepared by immunoSEQ multiplex PCR; TCRdb keeps only in-frame clonotypes and omits some of them. The sample contains over 250,000 clones, about 85% of which appear only once. Sequences were obtained from peripheral blood. The receptor set was obtained from a human donor in a cohort sampled during active COVID-19. The CDR3 runs from the conserved cysteine through the conserved F or W. The D gene is left open where the match is weak. Size values are once, few and many counts, or a class for expanded clones, and some rows have none.

j_call clone_size v_call d_call cdr3_aa cdr3_nt
TRBJ1-5 - TRBV4-1 - CASNGAGERRNQPQHF TGCGCCAGCAATGGGGCAGGGGAGCGGCGCAATCAGCCCCAGCATTTT
TRBJ2-7 - TRBV28 TRBD1 CASGDSSSYEQYF TGTGCCAGCGGGGACAGTAGCTCCTACGAGCAGTACTTC
TRBJ2-5 once TRBV5-1 - CASSSSTSQGETQYF TGCGCCAGCAGCTCCTCGACTAGCCAGGGGGAGACCCAGTACTTC
TRBJ2-7 - TRBV19 - CASSEGHSYEQYF TGTGCCAGTAGTGAGGGACACTCCTACGAGCAGTACTTC
TRBJ2-1 - TRBV6-5 TRBD2 CASRSLAGNNEQFF TGTGCCAGCCGTTCACTAGCGGGGAACAATGAGCAGTTCTTC
TRBJ2-7 - TRBV18 TRBD1 CASSPQATGASGEQYF TGTGCCAGCTCACCACAAGCGACAGGGGCTTCGGGAGAGCAGTACTTC
TRBJ2-5 - TRBV2 TRBD2 CASSDPDAAGGWETQYF TGTGCCAGCAGTGATCCGGATGCAGCGGGAGGATGGGAGACCCAGTACTTC
TRBJ2-1 - TRBV4-1 - CASSQDRLGGMRSYNEQFF TGCGCCAGCAGCCAAGATCGTCTTGGCGGGATGAGATCCTACAATGAGCAGTTCTTC
TRBJ1-5 - TRBV2 - CASRFQGSRQPQHF TGTGCCAGCAGGTTTCAGGGGTCGCGTCAGCCCCAGCATTTT
TRBJ1-5 - TRBV28 - CASSLVGGNQPQHF TGTGCCAGCAGTTTAGTAGGAGGCAATCAGCCCCAGCATTTT
TRBJ2-7 - TRBV10-3 - CAISEPPPRGPYEQYF TGTGCCATCAGTGAGCCACCCCCCAGGGGCCCCTACGAGCAGTACTTC
TRBJ2-7 - TRBV3-1/TRBV3-2 - CASSQVVAASTSYEQYF TGTGCCAGCAGCCAAGTAGTAGCCGCTAGTACCTCCTACGAGCAGTACTTC
TRBJ2-7 - TRBV7-2 TRBD2 CASSYSSGSGSEQYF TGTGCCAGCAGCTACTCTAGCGGGAGTGGTAGCGAGCAGTACTTC
TRBJ2-5 - TRBV4-1 - CASSQGGAKETQYF TGCGCCAGCAGCCAAGGCGGGGCAAAAGAGACCCAGTACTTC
TRBJ2-2 once TRBV24-1 - CATSDVSGGTGELFF TGTGCCACCAGTGACGTCTCTGGAGGGACCGGGGAGCTGTTTTTT
TRBJ2-2 - TRBV27 TRBD2 CAIKPSGYTGELFF TGTGCCATCAAACCTAGCGGGTACACCGGGGAGCTGTTTTTT
TRBJ1-5 once TRBV24-1 - CATSLQGNQPQHF TGTGCCACCAGTTTACAGGGCAATCAGCCCCAGCATTTT
TRBJ1-5 - TRBV18 - CASSPVLGAQHF TGTGCCAGCTCACCAGTCCTAGGGGCCCAGCATTTT
TRBJ1-6 - TRBV7-2 TRBD1 CASSLGSGTGYSPLHF TGTGCCAGCAGCTTAGGCAGCGGGACAGGATACTCACCCCTCCACTTT
TRBJ2-1 - TRBV24-1 TRBD2 CATSDRRTTLAGYNEQFF TGTGCCACCAGTGATAGACGAACAACACTAGCGGGTTACAATGAGCAGTTCTTC
TRBJ2-7 - TRBV6-5 - CASRRVDEQYF TGTGCCAGCCGTAGAGTGGACGAGCAGTACTTC
TRBJ2-3 few TRBV10-1 TRBD2 CASSPLAGVSDTQYF TGCGCCAGCAGCCCGTTAGCGGGAGTATCAGATACGCAGTATTTT
TRBJ2-1 once TRBV5-1 TRBD2 CASAGASGRKSYNEQFF TGCGCCAGCGCGGGGGCTAGCGGGAGAAAGTCCTACAATGAGCAGTTCTTC